These 19 T cell receptor beta chains share one sample of origin, sequenced in a study of T cell responses to AZD1222 COVID-19 vaccine. The assay was immunoSEQ multiplex PCR, and TCRdb's table has in-frame clones only and misses some. The sample consists of about 140,000 clones, 90% to 95% of them appearing once. The material was peripheral blood, obtained 28 days after the second AZD1222 dose. The origin of the receptors is an adult who received the AZD1222 COVID-19 vaccine.

The count of this clone is one. This chain joins TRBV7-9 and TRBJ2-5; unclear D gene. The CDR3 consists of 13 residues. V was pared by 5 bases and J by 3 bases, with 10 bases between. The germline gives CDR1 SEHNR, CDR2 FQNEAQ (reference sequence). The CDR3 spells CASSPDGKETQYF. CDR3 DNA sequence: TGTGCCAGCAGCCCCGATGGCAAAGAGACCCAGTACTTC.

The V call is TRBV6-5, the J call TRBJ1-1, with TRBD1 as a possible D gene (5 bases). V lost 0 bases and J lost 4, with 12 bases in between. The CDR3 spans 15 residues. Germline V gene sequence: CDR1 MNHEY, CDR2 SVGAGI. The CDR3 loop is CASSYSGGMSTEAFF. Written as DNA, the CDR3 is TGTGCCAGCAGTTACTCGGGGGGAATGAGCACTGAAGCTTTCTTT.

The chain carries TRBV4-1 and TRBJ1-1; the D is unclear. This CDR3 is built from 14 residues. Trimming took off 1 base at V and 0 bases at J, with 6 bases between the two ends. Germline CDR1 reads MGHRA; CDR2 reads YSYEKL. DNA of the CDR3: TGCGCCAGCAGCCAAGGGGAGTTGAACACTGAAGCTTTCTTT. Amino acid sequence: CASSQGELNTEAFF.

The CDR3 protein is CASSEGGAWGGTEAFF. DNA of the CDR3: TGTGCCAGCAGTGAAGGGGGTGCATGGGGTGGCACTGAAGCTTTCTTT. The chain couples TRBV2 to TRBJ1-1; no firm D call. The germline V gene has CDR1 SNHLY and CDR2 FYNNEI. The CDR3 sequence is 16 residues long. Trimming left V 1 base short and J 4 bases short, with 16 bases between.

The rearrangement uses TRBV6-6 and TRBJ1-1; D gene unclear. Per the germline V gene, CDR1 is MNHNY and CDR2 is SVGAGI (reference sequence). Trimming took 4 bases from V and 4 from J, leaving 10 bases between them. The CDR3 runs to 13 residues. As DNA, the CDR3 is TGTGCCAGCAGTTTTGAGGGTCGCACTGAAGCTTTCTTT. Amino acids: CASSFEGRTEAFF.

The rearrangement uses TRBV4-2 and TRBJ1-6, with D possibly being TRBD1 (5 bases). Trimming took off 1 base at V and 14 bases at J, with 12 bases between the two ends. This CDR3 comprises 13 residues. Germline CDR1 reads LGHNA; CDR2 reads YNFKEQ. The CDR3 region is CASSQGGAFTLHF. CDR3 nucleotide sequence: TGTGCCAGCAGCCAAGGAGGGGCCTTCACCCTCCACTTT.

The chain links TRBV5-1 to TRBJ2-1; TRBD1 might be the D (6 bases). In germline, CDR1 is SGHRS, CDR2 YFSETQ. The CDR3 runs to 14 residues. Trimming took 4 bases from V and 3 from J, leaving 11 bases between them. As DNA, the CDR3 is TGCGCCAGCAGCCTCGGACAGAACTACAATGAGCAGTTCTTC. It specifies CASSLGQNYNEQFF.

The genes are TRBV4-3 and TRBJ2-6; 12 positions match TRBD1. CDR1 is LGHNA and CDR2 is YSLEER in the germline V gene. Trimming cost V 4 bases and J 4 bases; bases outside gene matches: 5. This CDR3 spans 17 amino acids. The CDR3 nucleotides are TGCGCCAGCAGCCTGCGGGACAGGGGGCGAGGGGCCAACGTCCTGACTTTC. This gives the protein CASSLRDRGRGANVLTF.

This clone was seen only once. V is TRBV7-2 and J is TRBJ1-1, with unresolved D. This CDR3 comprises 15 residues. CDR1 and CDR2 (germline): SGHTA, FQGNSA. Trimming pared 1 base from V and 9 bases from J, leaving 18 bases between. In nucleotides, the CDR3 is TGTGCCAGCAGCTTAGACGTTAGTGCCGGGATCCAAGCTTTCTTT. Its protein product is CASSLDVSAGIQAFF.

V is TRBV7-2 and J is TRBJ1-5, with D possibly being TRBD1 (5 bases). CDR1 is SGHTA, CDR2 FQGNSA, per germline. The CDR3 extends over 15 amino acids. V lost 2 bases and J lost 1, with 9 bases in between. In DNA form, the CDR3 reads TGTGCCAGCAGCTTACGGGGCGGAAGCAATCAGCCCCAGCATTTT. It is translated as CASSLRGGSNQPQHF.

The chain links TRBV28 to TRBJ1-3; D is undetermined. Trimming cost V 2 bases and J 4 bases, with 9 bases left between them. Germline V gene sequence: CDR1 MDHEN, CDR2 SYDVKM. This CDR3 has 14 amino acids. CDR3 nucleotide sequence: TGTGCCAGCAGTTTAGTGTCGGCGGGAAACACCATATATTTT. Its protein is CASSLVSAGNTIYF.

V is TRBV28 and J is TRBJ2-2; possible D gene TRBD1, 6 bases. The CDR3 extends over 15 amino acids. Trimming took 2 bases from V and 7 from J, leaving 14 bases between them. Per the germline V gene, CDR1 is MDHEN and CDR2 is SYDVKM. CDR3 DNA: TGTGCCAGCAGTTTAAATCAGGGGAGTGGCGGGGAGCTGTTTTTT. This codes for CASSLNQGSGGELFF.

With respect to this clone: Distinct nucleotide sequences in the sample also encode this CDR3. The CDR3 here is CASSLTGGNTEAFF. CDR3 in DNA: TGTGCCAGCAGCTTAACAGGGGGTAACACTGAAGCTTTCTTT. The J gene is TRBJ1-1, the V gene TRBV7-3; tentatively, D is TRBD1 (6 bases). V was trimmed by 0 bases and J by 2 bases, leaving 7 bases between them. The CDR3 loop spans 14 amino acids. From germline, CDR1 is SGHTA and CDR2 FQGTGA.

V and J are TRBV4-3 and TRBJ2-6; no reliable D call. This CDR3 has 16 amino acids. Looked up from germline, CDR1 is LGHNA and CDR2 is YSLEER. V dropped 0 bases and J dropped 0 bases, with 6 bases sitting between them. The CDR3 region is CASSQDRGSGANVLTF. The CDR3 bases are TGCGCCAGCAGCCAAGATCGCGGCTCTGGGGCCAACGTCCTGACTTTC.

This rearrangement joins TRBV4-2 to TRBJ2-6; no firm D call. The CDR3 spans 16 residues. Trimming stripped 6 bases from V and 0 bases from J, with 12 bases between. Germline loops: CDR1 LGHNA, CDR2 YNFKEQ. The CDR3 is CASSLDLTSGANVLTF. CDR3 DNA sequence: TGTGCCAGCAGTCTTGATCTAACCTCTGGGGCCAACGTCCTGACTTTC.

The chain links TRBV6-5 to TRBJ2-3, with D uncertain. The CDR3 has 13 residues. Deletions cut 2 bases from V and 7 bases from J, with 10 bases between. CDR1 is MNHEY and CDR2 is SVGAGI in the germline V gene. As DNA, the CDR3 is TGTGCCAGCAGTTACGGGCGGACGAATACGCAGTATTTT. Its translation: CASSYGRTNTQYF.

This chain links TRBV10-3 with TRBJ2-2, with no clear D. This CDR3 has 12 residues. Trimming removed 11 bases at V and 6 bases at J, with 13 bases between. Per the germline V gene, CDR1 is ENHRY and CDR2 is SYGVKD. The CDR3 coding sequence is TGTGCCTTCTCGGACCCCTCCGGGGAGCTGTTTTTT. It translates to CAFSDPSGELFF.

A remark on this clone: Mismatch with germline at one junction end may stem from a read error. This chain connects TRBV15 to TRBJ2-7; TRBD1 or TRBD2 may be the D gene (6 bases each). The CDR3 contains 15 residues. Germline V gene data show CDR1 as LNHNV and CDR2 as YYDKDF (reference sequence). The CDR3 loop is CATSREGGSSSEQYF. The CDR3 DNA sequence: TGTGCCACCAGCAGGGAGGGGGGATCTTCCTCCGAGCAGTACTTC.

The gene calls are TRBV4-2 and TRBJ1-6; unclear D gene. The length of the CDR3 is 15 residues. With 3 bases removed from V and 7 bases from J, the gap between germline ends came to 13 bases. CDR1 and CDR2 (germline): LGHNA, YNFKEQ. The CDR3 here is CASSHSLSSNSPLHF. The CDR3, as DNA: TGTGCCAGCAGCCACAGCCTTTCGAGCAATTCACCCCTCCACTTT.